One sample yielded the 7 T cell receptor beta chains listed below, sequenced in a study of response to subunit inactivated influenza vaccine. Each CDR3 protein gets one entry after TCRdb re-called the RT-PCR reads with MiXCR. The sample holds hundreds of thousands of distinct CDR3 sequences, around 11% seen once. Separately, the same data were catalogued under a study of T cells expressing NK-cell markers. As that report states: A 5'RACE template switching approach incorporating UMIs was used to make TCR beta cDNA.

The material was PBMCs from blood, obtained on the day of vaccination. Receptor source: a man aged 50-59 years who received an inactivated influenza vaccine.

The chain joins TRBV20-1 to TRBJ2-5, with 8 nucleotides matching TRBD1. CDR3 length: 13 amino acids. The germline V gene encodes CDR1 DFQATT and CDR2 SNEGSKA (reference sequence). CDR3 sequence reads: CSENRQGLETQYF. CDR3 sequence (DNA): TGCAGCGAAAACAGACAGGGGTTGGAGACCCAGTACTTC.

The CDR3 nucleotides read TGCAGCGGGGATACGCAGTATTTT. Amino acid sequence: CSGDTQYF. This chain connects TRBV29-1 to TRBJ2-3, with D unresolved. V was pared by 7 bases and J by 6 bases, with 2 bases between. CDR1 is SQVTM and CDR2 is ANQGSEA in the germline V gene. CDR3 size: 8 residues.

The DNA of the CDR3 is TGTGCCAGCAGTCCCTCCCTAGTAAGGGGGCTGGATACGCAGTATTTT. It codes for CASSPSLVRGLDTQYF. The chain has TRBV2 and TRBJ2-3, with 7 nucleotides matching TRBD1. Trimming took 5 bases from V and 6 from J; bases not matched to a gene: 14. CDR1 and CDR2 (germline): SNHLY, FYNNEI. There are 16 residues in the CDR3.

Only a few counts were recorded for this clonotype. The CDR3 protein is CASSPRTANGEAFF. CDR3 bases: TGCGCCAGCAGCCCAAGGACAGCTAATGGGGAAGCTTTCTTT. This chain connects TRBV5-1 to TRBJ1-1; TRBD1 might be the D (6 bases). CDR3 size: 14 residues. The germline V gene encodes CDR1 SGHRS and CDR2 YFSETQ. V gave up 4 bases and J gave up 8 bases, with 18 bases separating them.

The chain recombines TRBV5-1 with TRBJ2-3; 10 bases fit TRBD1. Per germline, CDR1 SGHRS and CDR2 YFSETQ. The trim removed 2 bases at V and 3 bases at J, leaving 6 bases unmatched. This CDR3 is built from 16 residues. In nucleotides, the CDR3 is TGCGCCAGCAGCTTAGACAGGGGGCTCGGTACAGATACGCAGTATTTT. This encodes CASSLDRGLGTDTQYF.

The V and J genes are TRBV9 and TRBJ2-3; 8 nucleotides agree with TRBD2. Per the germline V gene, CDR1 is SGDLS and CDR2 is YYNGEE. This CDR3 spans 15 amino acids. Germline trimming cut 0 bases from V and 6 bases from J; bases unmatched to any gene: 6. The CDR3 DNA reads TGTGCCAGCAGCGTAGTTGCGGGGGGCGGCGATACGCAGTATTTT. It yields the protein CASSVVAGGGDTQYF.

The table lists this clonotype with a few counts. The rearrangement uses TRBV20-1 and TRBJ2-1; 8 bases align to TRBD2. The CDR3 runs 15 residues. The trim removed 0 bases at V and 4 bases at J, leaving 5 bases unmatched. In germline, CDR1 is DFQATT, CDR2 SNEGSKA (reference sequence). CDR3 protein: CSARERGAGYNEQFF. The CDR3 DNA follows: TGCAGTGCTAGAGAGCGGGGGGCGGGATACAATGAGCAGTTCTTC.